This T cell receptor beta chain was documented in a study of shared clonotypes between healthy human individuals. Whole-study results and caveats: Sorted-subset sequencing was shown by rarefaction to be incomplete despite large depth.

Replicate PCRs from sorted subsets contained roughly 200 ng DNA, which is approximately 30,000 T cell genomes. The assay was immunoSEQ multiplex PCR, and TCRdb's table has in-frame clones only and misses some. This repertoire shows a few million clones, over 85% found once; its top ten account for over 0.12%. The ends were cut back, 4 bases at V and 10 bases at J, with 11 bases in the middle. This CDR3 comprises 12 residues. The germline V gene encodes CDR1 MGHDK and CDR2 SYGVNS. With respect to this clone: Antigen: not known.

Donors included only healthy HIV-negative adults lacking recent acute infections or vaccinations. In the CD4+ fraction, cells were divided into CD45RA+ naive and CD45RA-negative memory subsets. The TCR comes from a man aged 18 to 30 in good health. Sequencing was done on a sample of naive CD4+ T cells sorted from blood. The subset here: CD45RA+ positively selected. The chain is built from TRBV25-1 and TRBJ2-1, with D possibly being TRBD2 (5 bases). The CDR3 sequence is CASSATGWEQFF. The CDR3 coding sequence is TGTGCCAGCAGTGCCACGGGATGGGAGCAGTTCTTC.